The 21 T cell receptor beta chains in this list originate from one sample, sequenced in a study of human T cells and chemical hapten exposure. TCRdb fed the RACE reads into MiXCR, producing one record per CDR3 protein. The sample contains under 100,000 distinct CDR3 sequences, roughly 10% of which appear only once. Regarding time point: patch test 2, 6 weeks after DPC sensitization. The treatment was: therapeutic diphenylcyclopropenone sensitization with weekly scalp DPC. This material consisted of whole blood, taken in connection with sensitization to the hapten diphenylcyclopropenone (DPC). The source is a woman between 45 and 60 years old with alopecia areata. Some clones in this sample may be carry-over from other donors' samples.

This clonotype was seen more than once but under ten times. The CDR3, as DNA: TGTGCCAGCAGCTTAGCTTTAGGAAGTCCTAACTATGGCTACACCTTC. It encodes CASSLALGSPNYGYTF. The rearrangement joins TRBV7-8 to TRBJ1-2; D remains ambiguous. V was cut by 0 bases and J by 0 bases, with 11 bases left in between. CDR3 length: 16 residues. The germline gives CDR1 SGHVS, CDR2 FQNEAQ.

This clonotype was counted many times. The chain recombines TRBV29-1 with TRBJ1-2; 9 bases align to TRBD1. V gave up 3 bases and J gave up 4 bases; unmatched junction bases: 6. In germline, CDR1 is SQVTM, CDR2 ANQGSEA. The CDR3 spans 14 residues. The CDR3 loop is CSVEGTGNIYGYTF. The DNA of the CDR3 is TGCAGCGTTGAGGGGACAGGGAATATCTATGGCTACACCTTC.

This clonotype has ten or more counts. The chain joins TRBV28 to TRBJ2-1, with D perhaps TRBD2 (5 bases). Germline values: CDR1 MDHEN, CDR2 SYDVKM. With 3 bases removed from V and 12 bases from J, the gap between germline ends came to 30 bases. There are 18 residues in the CDR3. CDR3 bases: TGTGCCAGCAGTTTCCCCCGAACCGCTAGCTTCAAAGGGAAGTCGCAGTTCTTC. Translation: CASSFPRTASFKGKSQFF.

This clonotype was detected many times. The V call is TRBV4-1, the J call TRBJ2-7, with a possible D match to TRBD2 (5 bases). From germline, CDR1 is MGHRA and CDR2 YSYEKL. V was clipped by 1 base and J by 4 bases, with 17 bases between them. The CDR3 sequence is 16 residues long. In DNA, the CDR3 is TGCGCCAGCAGCCAAGGCGACGTGGGAGTGGTGTACGAGCAGTACTTC. Translation gives CASSQGDVGVVYEQYF.

J is TRBJ2-2 and V is TRBV2, with D possibly called TRBD1 or TRBD2 (5 bases each). The CDR3 has 14 amino acids. CDR1 and CDR2 from the germline V gene are SNHLY and FYNNEI. Trimming stripped 7 bases from V and 2 bases from J, with 11 bases between. CDR3 sequence reads: CASIQGTNTGELFF. CDR3 nucleotides: TGTGCCAGCATACAAGGGACCAACACCGGGGAGCTGTTTTTT.

This clonotype was found a few times. This chain connects TRBV6-6 to TRBJ1-6; no reliable D call. Between the trimmed V and J ends, which lost 6 bases and 0 bases, there was a span of 21 bases. The CDR3 is made up of 19 amino acids. Germline loops: CDR1 MNHNY, CDR2 SVGAGI (reference sequence). The CDR3 coding sequence is TGTGCCAGCAGCCGCCCCTCCTCCGGGGAAAGCTCCTATAATTCACCCCTCCACTTT. Amino acid sequence: CASSRPSSGESSYNSPLHF.

This clonotype was observed a few times. The CDR3 region is CASSSHIAGEVYEQYF. The CDR3 region has the DNA TGTGCCAGCAGTTCCCATATAGCGGGAGAAGTCTACGAGCAGTACTTC. The V and J genes are TRBV6-9 and TRBJ2-7; 9 bases fit TRBD2. V lost 4 bases to trimming and J lost 3 bases; unmatched junction nucleotides: 10. CDR1 and CDR2 from the germline V gene are MNHGY and SVAAGI. CDR3 size: 16 residues.

This clonotype was observed many times. The chain links TRBV21-1 to TRBJ2-1; the D segment call TRBD2 is taken from the table without a DNA check. TRBV21-1 is flagged as a pseudogene. The CDR3 is 16 residues long. As DNA, the CDR3 is TGTGCCAGCAGTACTGAACAGGGCCCCTTCTGCAATGAGCAGTTCTTC. Residues: CASSTEQGPFCNEQFF.

This clonotype was observed a handful of times. This sequence joins TRBV12-3 or TRBV12-4 and TRBJ1-6; 9 bases match TRBD1. The CDR3 runs 12 residues. V lost 4 bases to trimming and J lost 14 bases; unmatched junction nucleotides: 3. The CDR3 region is CASSSWTGALHF. The DNA of the CDR3 is TGTGCCAGCAGTTCGTGGACAGGGGCCCTCCACTTT.

In nucleotides, the CDR3 is TGTGCCAGCAGCGCCGGGACTGCTGAAAAACTGTTTTTT. Protein: CASSAGTAEKLFF. J is TRBJ1-4 and V is TRBV3-1; weak D call: TRBD1 (5 bases). The CDR3 is 13 residues long. Germline values: CDR1 LGHDT, CDR2 YNNKEL (reference sequence). V dropped 5 bases and J dropped 7 bases, with 11 bases sitting between them.

V and J are TRBV7-2 and TRBJ1-5; a weak D match, TRBD1 (5 bases). This CDR3 is built from 14 residues. Germline CDR1 and CDR2: SGHTA and FQGNSA. Trimming left V 3 bases short and J 5 bases short, with 11 bases between. CDR3 sequence: CASSLAEGHQPQHF. As DNA, the CDR3 is TGTGCCAGCAGCTTGGCAGAGGGGCATCAGCCCCAGCATTTT.

This clonotype has at least ten counts. The V and J genes are TRBV6-6 and TRBJ2-1, with TRBD2 matching over 9 bases. Germline V gene data show CDR1 as MNHNY and CDR2 as SVGAGI (reference sequence). The J segment lost 5 bases and the V segment lost 6 bases, leaving 2 bases of the junction unmatched. The CDR3 is made up of 13 amino acids. Here the CDR3 reads CASSLAGNNEQFF. The CDR3 bases are TGTGCCAGCAGCCTAGCGGGAAACAATGAGCAGTTCTTC.

The chain carries TRBV7-6 and TRBJ2-1; 7 bases agree with TRBD1. The trim removed 5 bases at V and 3 bases at J, leaving 7 bases unmatched. CDR3 size: 15 residues. The V gene's germline CDR1 is SGHVS and CDR2 FNYEAQ. The CDR3 protein is CASSQARDSYNEQFF. The CDR3 coding sequence is TGTGCCAGCAGCCAAGCCCGGGACAGCTACAATGAGCAGTTCTTC.

The chain has TRBV7-9 and TRBJ1-5; no reliable D call. This CDR3 has 15 amino acids. V was clipped by 3 bases and J by 0 bases, with 9 bases between them. Germline-derived CDR1 and CDR2 are SEHNR and FQNEAQ (reference sequence). CDR3 residues: CASSLNGHSNQPQHF. The CDR3, as DNA: TGTGCCAGCAGCTTGAACGGGCATAGCAATCAGCCCCAGCATTTT.

This clonotype showed up just a few times. The J gene is TRBJ2-5, the V gene TRBV20-1; D might be TRBD1 (5 bases). Trimming pared 3 bases from V and 6 bases from J, leaving 11 bases between. The CDR3 sequence is 12 residues long. From germline, CDR1 is DFQATT and CDR2 SNEGSKA (reference sequence). CDR3 sequence reads: CSASRDLKTQYF. CDR3 sequence (DNA): TGCAGTGCTAGCAGGGATTTAAAGACCCAGTACTTC.

The table lists this clonotype with many counts. V is TRBV20-1 and J is TRBJ2-1; no firm D call. V shed 0 bases and J shed 7 bases, with 13 bases lying between them. There are 14 residues in the CDR3. Germline CDR1 and CDR2: DFQATT and SNEGSKA (reference sequence). The CDR3 here is CSARDVGFLNEQFF. The CDR3 coding sequence is TGCAGTGCTAGAGATGTGGGATTTCTGAATGAGCAGTTCTTC.

This clonotype was picked up many times. The gene calls are TRBV12-3 or TRBV12-4 and TRBJ1-1; D unclear. The CDR3 length is 14 residues. V lost 5 bases and J 0 bases, leaving 10 bases between the germline ends. The chain's CDR3 is CASSRESMNTEAFF. Written as DNA, the CDR3 is TGTGCCAGCAGTCGGGAGTCGATGAACACTGAAGCTTTCTTT.

This clonotype was detected a few times. The genes are TRBV27 and TRBJ2-5; unclear D gene. This CDR3 spans 11 amino acids. Trimming left V 8 bases short and J 1 base short, with 5 bases between. Looked up from germline, CDR1 is MNHEY and CDR2 is SMNVEV (reference sequence). This chain's CDR3 is CASWCQETQYF. CDR3 in DNA: TGTGCCAGCTGGTGCCAAGAGACCCAGTACTTC.

This clonotype has more than one count but fewer than ten. The V call is TRBV18, the J call TRBJ2-5, with D unresolved. This CDR3 contains 12 residues. Per germline, CDR1 KGHSH and CDR2 LQKENI. V lost 5 bases and J 0 bases, leaving 4 bases between the germline ends. In DNA form, the CDR3 reads TGTGCCAGCTCAGCGTACCAAGAGACCCAGTACTTC. Amino acid sequence: CASSAYQETQYF.

The table lists this clonotype with many counts. The chain recombines TRBV7-9 with TRBJ1-1; no definite D call. Germline-derived CDR1 and CDR2 are SEHNR and FQNEAQ (reference sequence). The CDR3 spans 11 residues. V dropped 0 bases and J dropped 8 bases, with 4 bases sitting between them. The CDR3: CASSLALEAFF. Here the CDR3 DNA reads TGTGCCAGCAGCTTAGCGCTGGAAGCTTTCTTT. Variable domain in full (rest from reference TRBV7-9 and TRBJ1-1): DTGVSQNPRHKITKRGQNVTFRCDPISEHNRLYWYRQTLGQGPEFLTYFQNEAQLEKSRLLSDRFSAERPKGSFSTLEIQRTEQGDSAMYLCASSLALEAFFGQGTRLTVV.

The gene calls are TRBV7-2 and TRBJ2-3, with a weak D call TRBD1 (7 bases). The CDR3 has 15 residues. Germline lookup yields CDR1 SGHTA and CDR2 FQGNSA. V lost 3 bases to trimming and J lost 0 bases, with 10 bases between them. In nucleotides, the CDR3 is TGTGCCAGCAGCTTCAGGGGGGCTAGCACAGATACGCAGTATTTT. Amino acid sequence: CASSFRGASTDTQYF.